Shown below are 11 T cell receptor beta chains from a single sample sequenced in a study of blood T cell repertoires in COVID-19. Data came from immunoSEQ multiplex PCR; TCRdb stores just in-frame clones and leaves some out. The sample holds some 240,000 clones; over 70% are singletons and the top ten take 2.5% to 4%. Sequencing was performed on PBMCs or T cells enriched from blood (not recorded which). These receptors were collected from a woman between 40 and 50 years old who had been exposed to COVID-19.

This clone was picked up one time. An end of the junction does not agree with germline; a read error may underlie this. This chain links TRBV5-1 with TRBJ1-1; the match to TRBD1 covers 7 bases. Germline CDR1 and CDR2: SGHRS and YFSETQ. CDR3 length: 18 amino acids. Here the CDR3 reads CASSFSGKLDRENTEAFF. CDR3 DNA: TGTGCCAGCAGCTTCAGTGGAAAACTTGACAGGGAGAACACTGAAGCTTTCTTT.

V and J are TRBV7-9 and TRBJ2-7; TRBD1 matches at 8 bases. The CDR3 extends over 19 amino acids. V lost 4 bases, J lost 3 bases, and 20 bases stayed unmatched. Germline CDR1 SEHNR, CDR2 FQNEAQ (reference sequence). The CDR3 loop reads CASSSHPPFPGQDFYEQYF. For the CDR3, the DNA is TGTGCCAGCAGCTCTCACCCCCCCTTCCCGGGACAGGACTTCTACGAGCAGTACTTC.

The V gene is TRBV6-4, the J gene TRBJ2-3, with 8 bases lining up with TRBD2. The length of the CDR3 is 15 residues. The germline gives CDR1 MRHNA, CDR2 SNTAGT. The ends lost 7 bases at V and 0 bases at J; junction bases unmatched: 6. The DNA for the CDR3 is TGTGCCAGCAAACCACTAGCGGCTAGCACAGATACGCAGTATTTT. This gives the protein CASKPLAASTDTQYF.

DNA for the CDR3: TGTGCCAGTGCACAGGGGGGTTTCACTGAAGCTTTCTTT. This gives the protein CASAQGGFTEAFF. This sequence joins TRBV19 and TRBJ1-1; 8 nucleotides agree with TRBD1. The trim removed 8 bases at V and 4 bases at J, leaving 6 bases unmatched. The CDR3 extends over 13 amino acids. Germline V gene data show CDR1 as LNHDA and CDR2 as SQIVND (reference sequence). Combining the CDR3 with reference TRBV19 and TRBJ1-1 gives the whole variable domain DGGITQSPKYLFRKEGQNVTLSCEQNLNHDAMYWYRQDPGQGLRLIYYSQIVNDFQKGDIAEGYSVSREKKESFPLTVTSAQKNPTAFYLCASAQGGFTEAFFGQGTRLTVV.

The chain recombines TRBV7-9 with TRBJ1-5, with TRBD1 matching 7 bases. V dropped 5 bases and J dropped 2; count of bases not matched to a gene: 6. This CDR3 contains 15 residues. CDR1 is SEHNR, CDR2 FQNEAQ, per germline (reference sequence). The CDR3 nucleotides read TGTGCCAGCAGCCGCACAGGGGTCGGCAATCAGCCCCAGCATTTT. This codes for CASSRTGVGNQPQHF.

This chain uses TRBV7-2 with TRBJ2-1, with TRBD2 identical over 12 bases. Germline V lookup: CDR1 SGHTA, CDR2 FQGNSA. The CDR3 extends over 16 amino acids. With V trimmed by 1 base and J by 6 bases, 4 bases remained unmatched. The CDR3 loop reads CASSLGTSGRFNEQFF. The CDR3 DNA reads as TGTGCCAGCAGCTTAGGTACTAGCGGGAGGTTCAATGAGCAGTTCTTC.

The gene calls are TRBV7-2 and TRBJ2-3; 12 bases fit TRBD1. V lost 6 bases, J lost 3 bases, and 7 bases stayed unmatched. Germline CDR1 reads SGHTA; CDR2 reads FQGNSA. This CDR3 is built from 16 residues. In DNA form, the CDR3 reads TGTGCCAGCAGGCGTGGGGACAGGGGGCGGACAGATACGCAGTATTTT. It encodes CASRRGDRGRTDTQYF.

The chain employs TRBV6-1 and TRBJ1-6, with 8 positions matching TRBD1. CDR1 is MNHNS and CDR2 is SASEGT in the germline V gene. After removal of 1 base from V and 8 bases from J, the junction contained 4 bases not matched to a gene. The CDR3 contains 15 residues. This CDR3 reads CASSEGGQVYSPLHF. The CDR3 bases are TGTGCCAGCAGTGAAGGGGGACAGGTATATTCACCCCTCCACTTT.

The chain has TRBV7-8 and TRBJ1-4, with D possibly being TRBD1 (6 bases). Trimming took 4 bases from V and 6 from J, leaving 12 bases between them. Looked up from germline, CDR1 is SGHVS and CDR2 is FQNEAQ. The CDR3 covers 14 residues. The CDR3 is CASSSTGHYEKLFF. The DNA for the CDR3 is TGTGCCAGCAGCTCGACAGGTCACTATGAAAAACTGTTTTTT.

The J gene is TRBJ1-1, the V gene TRBV28; D perhaps matches TRBD1 (6 bases). CDR1 is MDHEN and CDR2 is SYDVKM in the germline V gene. The V end lost 5 bases, the J end lost 1 base, and 8 bases lay between the germline ends. This CDR3 has 13 residues. The CDR3 sequence: CASSPRGNTEAFF. CDR3 sequence (DNA): TGTGCCAGCAGTCCCAGGGGGAACACTGAAGCTTTCTTT. The full variable domain, with the rest looked up from reference TRBV28 and TRBJ1-1, is DVKVTQSSRYLVKRTGEKVFLECVQDMDHENMFWYRQDPGLGLRLIYFSYDVKMKEKGDIPEGYSVSREKKERFSLILESASTNQTSMYLCASSPRGNTEAFFGQGTRLTVV.

The chain uses TRBV7-9 and TRBJ1-3, with D hard to call. Germline assignment: CDR1 SEHNR and CDR2 FQNEAQ (reference sequence). The CDR3 extends over 16 amino acids. The ends were cut back, 4 bases at V and 0 bases at J, with 13 bases in the middle. In DNA, the CDR3 is TGTGCCAGCAGCTCAGTCACTGGGCTCTCTGGAAACACCATATATTTT. Translation: CASSSVTGLSGNTIYF.